The 22 T cell receptor beta chains below all came from one sample that was sequenced in a study of graft-versus-host responses after intestinal transplantation. TCRdb's copy holds only in-frame clones and misses some; the assay was immunoSEQ multiplex PCR. The table records roughly 100,000 clones, 90% to 95% of them present only once. Antigens of these TCRs are unknown. The source material was unstimulated CD4+ T cells sorted from spleen or lymph node cells, sampled before transplant. All receptors derive from a human donor who was the organ donor for an intestinal transplant.

The chain links TRBV6-6 to TRBJ1-1; 7 nucleotides agree with TRBD1. This CDR3 has 13 amino acids. In germline, CDR1 is MNHNY, CDR2 SVGAGI (reference sequence). CDR3 DNA: TGTGCGGTCCAGGGGGTCGGGTTTACTGAAGCTTTCTTT. This translates into CAVQGVGFTEAFF.

V and J are TRBV9 and TRBJ2-2, with TRBD1 matching 10 bases. V lost 3 bases to trimming and J lost 5 bases; unmatched junction nucleotides: 7. Germline V CDR1 and CDR2: SGDLS, YYNGEE. This CDR3 is built from 16 residues. The CDR3 DNA is TGTGCCAGCAGCGCCCGGGACAGGGGACGGACCGGGGAGCTGTTTTTT. Translating gives CASSARDRGRTGELFF.

This chain links TRBV5-6 with TRBJ1-5, with TRBD1 as a possible D gene (6 bases). Germline values: CDR1 SGHDT, CDR2 YYEEEE. V lost 3 bases, J lost 1 base, and 11 bases lay in between. There are 15 residues in the CDR3. This CDR3 is CASSSWTDSNQPQHF. CDR3 nucleotide sequence: TGTGCCAGCAGCTCCTGGACAGACAGCAATCAGCCCCAGCATTTT.

The chain combines TRBV6-5 with TRBJ2-2; D is unclear. CDR3 length equals 12 residues. Germline lookup yields CDR1 MNHEY and CDR2 SVGAGI. V lost 3 bases and J 6 bases, leaving 5 bases between the germline ends. DNA of the CDR3: TGTGCCAGCAGTTATTTAGCCGGGGAGCTGTTTTTT. Its translation: CASSYLAGELFF.

J is TRBJ2-3 and V is TRBV7-3; the match to TRBD2 covers 7 bases. Germline CDR1 is SGHTA and CDR2 is FQGTGA. The V segment lost 0 bases and the J segment 0 bases; nucleotides outside the gene matches: 9. This CDR3 contains 18 residues. The CDR3 DNA sequence: TGTGCCAGCAGCTTAACTGGTGTAGCGGGCTCTAGCACAGATACGCAGTATTTT. Its translation is CASSLTGVAGSSTDTQYF.

This clone was picked up one time. The V and J genes are TRBV29-1 and TRBJ1-1; 7 positions match TRBD1. In germline, CDR1 is SQVTM, CDR2 ANQGSEA. This CDR3 spans 14 amino acids. V lost 4 bases and J lost 4; bases outside the gene matches: 9. The CDR3 DNA reads as TGCAGCGTTGGTGCAGGGGGGATTTTCACTGAAGCTTTCTTT. Its translation is CSVGAGGIFTEAFF.

The chain uses TRBV5-5 and TRBJ2-3, with TRBD2 identical over 10 bases. V trimming: 2 bases; J trimming: 2 bases; junction bases outside the gene matches: 14. CDR1 is SGHKS and CDR2 is YYEKEE in the germline V gene (reference sequence). The CDR3 totals 19 residues. CDR3 nucleotides: TGTGCCAGCAGCTTTCGGGGGGCTAGCGGGGGCCCTCTCACAGATACGCAGTATTTT. Its protein product is CASSFRGASGGPLTDTQYF.

The V and J genes are TRBV7-6 and TRBJ2-1; TRBD2 matches at 10 bases. CDR1 and CDR2 from the germline V gene are SGHVS and FNYEAQ. This CDR3 has 16 residues. V dropped 5 bases and J dropped 6; count of bases not matched to a gene: 10. The CDR3 nucleotides are TGTGCCAGCAGCCTAGTAGGGCCTAGCGGGGGCAATGAGCAGTTCTTC. It translates to CASSLVGPSGGNEQFF. The full variable domain, its missing parts supplied by reference TRBV7-6 and TRBJ2-1, is GAGVSQSPRYKVTKRGQDVALRCDPISGHVSLYWYRQALGQGPEFLTYFNYEAQQDKSGLPNDRFSAERPEGSISTLTIQRTEQRDSAMYRCASSLVGPSGGNEQFFGPGTRLTVL.

The V gene is TRBV18, the J gene TRBJ1-2, with D possibly being TRBD1 (6 bases). Germline lookup yields CDR1 KGHSH and CDR2 LQKENI. The CDR3 is 17 residues long. V lost 1 base and J 3 bases, leaving 18 bases between the germline ends. CDR3 protein: CASSPQGQGHSYYGYTF. The CDR3 DNA follows: TGTGCCAGCTCACCACAGGGCCAGGGACACTCCTACTATGGCTACACCTTC.

In the case of this clone: At one end, the junction sequence differs from germline, possibly due to a read error. The gene calls are TRBV7-7 and TRBJ2-5; D is ambiguous. This CDR3 region has 12 residues. Germline-derived CDR1 and CDR2 are SSHAT and FNYEAQ (reference sequence). The CDR3 region has the DNA TGTGCTAGCAGCCCGCGGTCGGGGACCCAGTACTTC. It is translated as CASSPRSGTQYF.

V usage is TRBV30 and J usage is TRBJ1-3; D remains unclear. This CDR3 has 17 residues. V shed 3 bases and J shed 0 bases, with 18 bases lying between them. Germline CDR1 and CDR2: GTSNPN and SVGIG (reference sequence). CDR3 DNA: TGTGCCTGGAGAGGTTTCCGGCGGGCTTCCTCTGGAAACACCATATATTTT. It translates to CAWRGFRRASSGNTIYF.

The chain uses TRBV4-2 and TRBJ2-5; 7 nucleotides line up with TRBD1. The J call may be incorrect, as the DNA end agrees better with TRBJ2-7. The CDR3 totals 14 residues. Germline CDR1 LGHNA, CDR2 YNFKEQ. The CDR3 coding sequence is TGTGCCAGCAGCCAGAGGGACAGCTCCTACGAGCAGTACTTC. It specifies CASSQRDSSYEQYF.

The CDR3, as DNA: TGTGCCAGCTCACCAGCGGGACAGGGAAACGAAAAACTGTTTTTT. Translating gives CASSPAGQGNEKLFF. The rearrangement links TRBV18 to TRBJ1-4, with 9 positions matching TRBD1. V shed 2 bases, J shed 8 bases, and the junction held 6 bases outside the gene matches. The CDR3 is made up of 15 amino acids. Germline CDR1 is KGHSH and CDR2 is LQKENI.

The V and J genes are TRBV30 and TRBJ1-2, with 10 bases fitting TRBD1. J gave up 8 bases and V 3 bases, and 12 bases lay outside the gene matches. The CDR3 covers 15 residues. Germline V gene sequence: CDR1 GTSNPN, CDR2 SVGIG (reference sequence). CDR3 in amino acids: CAWSRGTGVLWGYTF. The CDR3 DNA sequence: TGTGCCTGGAGCCGGGGGACAGGGGTTCTCTGGGGCTACACCTTC.

The CDR3: CASSEVLPPYEQYF. CDR3 DNA: TGTGCCAGCAGTGAAGTACTGCCACCCTACGAGCAGTACTTC. This chain links TRBV25-1 with TRBJ2-7; D call uncertain. The germline V gene encodes CDR1 MGHDK and CDR2 SYGVNS. The length of the CDR3 is 14 residues. The V and J ends lost 2 bases and 2 bases respectively, with 10 bases between them.

The CDR3 DNA sequence: TGTGCCAGCAGTTTTGCGGGACAGGGTAATTCACCCCTCCACTTT. Amino acids: CASSFAGQGNSPLHF. The chain recombines TRBV27 with TRBJ1-6; the match to TRBD1 covers 9 bases. The CDR3 is made up of 15 amino acids. Losses at the gene ends were 3 bases for V and 6 bases for J; bases not matched to a gene: 3. The germline V gene encodes CDR1 MNHEY and CDR2 SMNVEV (reference sequence).

This chain joins TRBV19 and TRBJ1-2, with D tentatively TRBD1 (5 bases). CDR1 and CDR2 from the germline V gene are LNHDA and SQIVND (reference sequence). With 4 bases removed from V and 8 bases from J, the gap between germline ends came to 11 bases. The CDR3 has 12 amino acids. CDR3 loop: CASSKDTLGYTF. The DNA for the CDR3 is TGTGCCAGTAGTAAGGACACCCTGGGCTACACCTTC.

J is TRBJ1-1 and V is TRBV18, with D possibly matching TRBD1 (6 bases). The CDR3 extends over 14 amino acids. Trimming removed 2 bases at V and 1 base at J, with 8 bases between. Germline V lookup: CDR1 KGHSH, CDR2 LQKENI. CDR3 nucleotide sequence: TGTGCCAGCTCACCATCAGGGGCGAACACTGAAGCTTTCTTT. This sequence encodes CASSPSGANTEAFF.

This sequence joins TRBV5-1 and TRBJ2-5, with 11 bases identical to TRBD2. Germline V gene data show CDR1 as SGHRS and CDR2 as YFSETQ. Trimming cost V 7 bases and J 2 bases; bases outside gene matches: 7. The CDR3 spans 15 residues. The CDR3 sequence is CASARLAGFQETQYF. The CDR3 DNA reads as TGCGCCAGCGCCCGACTAGCGGGGTTTCAAGAGACCCAGTACTTC.

The chain links TRBV6-1 to TRBJ2-3; D is perhaps TRBD1 (6 bases). The CDR3 totals 13 residues. Deletions cut 6 bases from V and 3 bases from J, with 10 bases between. Per the germline V gene, CDR1 is MNHNS and CDR2 is SASEGT. The CDR3 nucleotides read TGTGCCAGCAGAGAAACAGGGACAGATACGCAGTATTTT. It is translated as CASRETGTDTQYF.

The chain recombines TRBV2 with TRBJ1-2; weak D call: TRBD1 (5 bases). Germline loops: CDR1 SNHLY, CDR2 FYNNEI. This CDR3 region has 14 residues. The ends were cut back, 4 bases at V and 3 bases at J, with 12 bases in the middle. The CDR3 bases are TGTGCCAGCAGTGCTCAAACAGGAGACTATGGCTACACCTTC. Its translation: CASSAQTGDYGYTF.

The chain employs TRBV6-6 and TRBJ1-6; D possibly corresponds to TRBD1 (6 bases). V lost 1 base, J lost 0 bases, and 7 bases lay in between. The germline V gene has CDR1 MNHNY and CDR2 SVGAGI (reference sequence). CDR3 length: 16 residues. CDR3 DNA sequence: TGTGCCAGCAGTTACTGGACAGTCTCCTATAATTCACCCCTCCACTTT. Amino acid sequence: CASSYWTVSYNSPLHF.